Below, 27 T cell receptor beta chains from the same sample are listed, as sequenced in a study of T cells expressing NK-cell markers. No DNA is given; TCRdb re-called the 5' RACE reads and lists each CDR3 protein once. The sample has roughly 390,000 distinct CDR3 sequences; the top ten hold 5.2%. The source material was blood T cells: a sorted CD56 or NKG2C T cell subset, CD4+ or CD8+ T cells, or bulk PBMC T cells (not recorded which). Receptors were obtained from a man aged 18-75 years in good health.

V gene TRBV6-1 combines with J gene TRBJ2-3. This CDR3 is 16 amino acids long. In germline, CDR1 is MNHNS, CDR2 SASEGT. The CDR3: CASRDSLQSGTDTQYF.

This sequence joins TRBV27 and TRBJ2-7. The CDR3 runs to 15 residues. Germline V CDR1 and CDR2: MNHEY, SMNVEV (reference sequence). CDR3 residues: CASSLSAKGTYEQYF.

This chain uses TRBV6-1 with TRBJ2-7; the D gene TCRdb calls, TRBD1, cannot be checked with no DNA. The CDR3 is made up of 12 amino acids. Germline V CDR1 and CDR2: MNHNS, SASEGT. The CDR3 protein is CATTPGDYEQYF.

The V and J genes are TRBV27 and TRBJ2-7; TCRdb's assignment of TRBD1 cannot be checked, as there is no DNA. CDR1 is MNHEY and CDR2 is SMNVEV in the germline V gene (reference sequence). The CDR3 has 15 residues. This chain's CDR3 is CASGRPGGVSYEQYF.

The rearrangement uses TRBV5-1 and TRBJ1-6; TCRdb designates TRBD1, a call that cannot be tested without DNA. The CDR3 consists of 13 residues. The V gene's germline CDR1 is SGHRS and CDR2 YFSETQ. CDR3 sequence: CASSSDPDSPLHF.

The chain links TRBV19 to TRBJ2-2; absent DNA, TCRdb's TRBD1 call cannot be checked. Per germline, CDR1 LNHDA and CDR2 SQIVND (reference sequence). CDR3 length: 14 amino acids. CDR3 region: CASSGTGYTGELFF. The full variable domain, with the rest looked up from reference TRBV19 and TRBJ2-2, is DGGITQSPKYLFRKEGQNVTLSCEQNLNHDAMYWYRQDPGQGLRLIYYSQIVNDFQKGDIAEGYSVSREKKESFPLTVTSAQKNPTAFYLCASSGTGYTGELFFGEGSRLTVL.

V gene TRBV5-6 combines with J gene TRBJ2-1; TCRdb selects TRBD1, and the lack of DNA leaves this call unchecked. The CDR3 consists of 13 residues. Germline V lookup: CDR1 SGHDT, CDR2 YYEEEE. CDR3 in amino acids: CASSLGQGDEQFF.

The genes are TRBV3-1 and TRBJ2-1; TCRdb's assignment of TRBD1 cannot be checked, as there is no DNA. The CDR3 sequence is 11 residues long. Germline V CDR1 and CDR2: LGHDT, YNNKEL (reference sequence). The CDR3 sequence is CASRRQGGLFF.

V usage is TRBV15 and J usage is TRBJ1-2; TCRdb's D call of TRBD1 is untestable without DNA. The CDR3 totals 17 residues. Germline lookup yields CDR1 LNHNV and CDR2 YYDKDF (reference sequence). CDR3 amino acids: CATSRGDRGVPTYGYTF.

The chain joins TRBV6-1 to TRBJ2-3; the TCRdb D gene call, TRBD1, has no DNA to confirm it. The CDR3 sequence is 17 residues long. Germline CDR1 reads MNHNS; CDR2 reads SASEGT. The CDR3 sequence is CASSRPDRGWGTDTQYF.

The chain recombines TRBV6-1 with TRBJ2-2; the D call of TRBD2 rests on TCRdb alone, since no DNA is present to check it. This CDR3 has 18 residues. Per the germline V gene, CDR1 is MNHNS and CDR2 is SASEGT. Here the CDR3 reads CASSARVAGGPNTGELFF.

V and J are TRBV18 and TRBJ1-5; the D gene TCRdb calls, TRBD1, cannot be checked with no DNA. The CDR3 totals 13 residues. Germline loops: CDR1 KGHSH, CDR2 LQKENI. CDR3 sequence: CASSPRVNQPQHF.

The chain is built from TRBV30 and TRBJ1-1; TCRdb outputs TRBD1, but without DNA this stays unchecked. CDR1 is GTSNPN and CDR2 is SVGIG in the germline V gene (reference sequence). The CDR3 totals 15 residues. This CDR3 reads CAWRDPGRPNTEAFF.

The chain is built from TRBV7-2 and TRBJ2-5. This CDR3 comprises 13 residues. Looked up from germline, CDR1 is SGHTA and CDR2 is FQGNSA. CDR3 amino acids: CASSLPVRETQYF. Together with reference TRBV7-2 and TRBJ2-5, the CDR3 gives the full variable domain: GAGVSQSPSNKVTEKGKDVELRCDPISGHTALYWYRQSLGQGLEFLIYFQGNSAPDKSGLPSDRFSAERTGGSVSTLTIQRTQQEDSAVYLCASSLPVRETQYFGPGTRLLVL.

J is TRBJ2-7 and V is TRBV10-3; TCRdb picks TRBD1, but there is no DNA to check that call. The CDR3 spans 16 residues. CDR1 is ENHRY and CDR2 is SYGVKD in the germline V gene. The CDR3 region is CAISELTGINSYEQYF.

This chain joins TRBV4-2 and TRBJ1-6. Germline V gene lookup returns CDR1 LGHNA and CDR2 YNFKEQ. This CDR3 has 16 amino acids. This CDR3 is CASSQYAGQSNSPLHF.

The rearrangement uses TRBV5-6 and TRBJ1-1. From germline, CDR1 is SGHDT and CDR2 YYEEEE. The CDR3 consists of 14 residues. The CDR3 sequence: CASSSLDGDTEAFF.

The chain's CDR3 is CASSSFDASSYNEQFF. V usage is TRBV7-9 and J usage is TRBJ2-1. This CDR3 is 16 amino acids long. Germline values: CDR1 SEHNR, CDR2 FQNEAQ (reference sequence).

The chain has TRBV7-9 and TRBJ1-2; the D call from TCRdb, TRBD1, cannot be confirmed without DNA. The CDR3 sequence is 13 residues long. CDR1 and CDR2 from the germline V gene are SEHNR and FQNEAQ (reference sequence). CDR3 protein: CASRLLAQDGYTF.

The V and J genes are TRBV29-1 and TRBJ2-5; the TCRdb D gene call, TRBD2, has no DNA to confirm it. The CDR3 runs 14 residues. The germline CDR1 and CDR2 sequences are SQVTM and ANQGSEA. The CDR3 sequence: CSVAQRGQIGTQYF.

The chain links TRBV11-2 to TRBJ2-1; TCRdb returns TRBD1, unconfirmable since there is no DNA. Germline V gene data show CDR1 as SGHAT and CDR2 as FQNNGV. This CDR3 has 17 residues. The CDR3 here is CASSLGGTGGHSNEQFF.

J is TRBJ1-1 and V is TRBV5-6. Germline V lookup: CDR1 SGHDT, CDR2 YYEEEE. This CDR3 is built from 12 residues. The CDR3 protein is CASSFRVARAFF.

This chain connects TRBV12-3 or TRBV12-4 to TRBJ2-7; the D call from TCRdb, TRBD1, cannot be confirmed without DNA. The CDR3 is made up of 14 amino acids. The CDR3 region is CASSSPPHNYEQYF.

The CDR3 is CASSSLRGGWETQYF. The chain uses TRBV11-2 and TRBJ2-5; TCRdb's D call of TRBD1 is untestable without DNA. Germline CDR1 SGHAT, CDR2 FQNNGV. CDR3 size: 15 residues. The variable domain in full, with the rest retrieved from reference TRBV11-2 and TRBJ2-5, is EAGVAQSPRYKIIEKRQSVAFWCNPISGHATLYWYQQILGQGPKLLIQFQNNGVVDDSQLPKDRFSAERLKGVDSTLKIQPAKLEDSAVYLCASSSLRGGWETQYFGPGTRLLVL.

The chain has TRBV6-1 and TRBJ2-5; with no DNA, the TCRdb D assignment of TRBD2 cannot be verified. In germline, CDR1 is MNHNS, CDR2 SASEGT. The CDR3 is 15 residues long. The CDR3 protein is CASSESRTRKETQYF.

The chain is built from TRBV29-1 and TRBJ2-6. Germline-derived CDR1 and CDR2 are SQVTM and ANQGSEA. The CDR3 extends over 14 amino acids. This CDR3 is CSVRLLSGANVLTF.

The CDR3 is CASSIGTGQAGETQYF. The chain carries TRBV5-6 and TRBJ2-5; there is no DNA to check the TCRdb D call of TRBD1. The CDR3 runs to 16 residues. The V gene's germline CDR1 is SGHDT and CDR2 YYEEEE.